This T cell receptor beta chain was identified during a study of blood T cell repertoires in COVID-19. Study in general: The study drew acute and convalescent COVID-19 samples from the United States, Italy and Spain.

TCRdb's copy holds only in-frame clones and misses some; the assay was immunoSEQ multiplex PCR. The repertoire holds approximately 190,000 clones, with approximately 84% as singletons. Trimming shortened V by 1 base and J by 6 bases, and 8 bases separated the two germline ends. The CDR3 loop spans 13 amino acids. The germline V gene encodes CDR1 SGHRS and CDR2 YFSETQ. This clonotype was obtained from a woman in her seventies with active or convalescent COVID-19. The chain is built from TRBV5-1 and TRBJ2-1; D uncertain. Sequencing was carried out using peripheral blood. The CDR3 DNA reads TGCGCCAGCAGCTTGTCCCCGGGCAATGAGCAGTTCTTC. The encoded protein is CASSLSPGNEQFF.